The entry that follows covers one TCR beta chain sequence. Antigen unknown. Per the germline V gene, CDR1 is SEHNR and CDR2 is FQNEAQ (reference sequence). CDR3 length: 16 residues. Unmatched junction bases numbered 6, after V lost 3 bases and J lost 6 bases. The sample originates from a study of blood T cells in healthy people across ages. For the study at large: Template switching captured about one barcoded beta molecule per two T cells.

Study outcomes and limitations: Roughly linear declines in TCR beta diversity per million T cells occurred with age.

PCR was performed a second time for roughly 7 to 12 cycles using a sample-barcoded 5' primer and a J-beta primer mix. TCRdb re-called the 5' RACE reads with MiXCR, one entry per CDR3 protein. Of roughly 790,000 distinct CDR3 sequences listed, around 46% are singletons. Researchers collected approximately 9.5 milliliters of peripheral blood from every single donor. This TCR was sampled from a woman aged 60 to 75 in good health. What was sequenced was blood. The rearrangement links TRBV7-9 to TRBJ2-3; 13 bases fit TRBD2. Written as DNA, the CDR3 is TGTGCCAGCAGCTTCGGACTAGCGGGAGCGGGGGATACGCAGTATTTT. It is translated as CASSFGLAGAGDTQYF. Supplemented by reference TRBV7-9 and TRBJ2-3, the full variable domain reads DTGVSQNPRHKITKRGQNVTFRCDPISEHNRLYWYRQTLGQGPEFLTYFQNEAQLEKSRLLSDRFSAERPKGSFSTLEIQRTEQGDSAMYLCASSFGLAGAGDTQYFGPGTRLTVL.